This T cell receptor (beta chain) derives from a study of T-cell memory formation after mild COVID-19. The study, taken as a whole, reports: Those CD4+ clones that contracted were mainly in CM and EM (CD8+ ones in EMRA).

This clonotype was seen repeatedly, ten times or more. Its cognate antigen is unknown. CDR3 length: 14 residues. V dropped 4 bases and J dropped 4; count of bases not matched to a gene: 6. Amplification by 5'RACE using constant-segment primers produced TCR alpha and TCR beta cDNA libraries that carried sample barcodes and UMIs. A single record per CDR3 protein comes from TCRdb applying MiXCR to the 5' RACE reads. The table lists 250,000 or so distinct CDR3 sequences, about a sixth of them singletons. Sequenced: PBMCs or a T cell subset sorted from them (not recorded which). The TCR sequence derives from a man aged 18 to 35 who had mild COVID-19 (a few samples of this study predate the infection). Cell type and time point are not known. The chain carries TRBV12-3 or TRBV12-4 and TRBJ1-2; TRBD1 aligns across 7 bases. CDR3 sequence: CASSSLRDSYGYTF. DNA of the CDR3: TGTGCCAGCAGTTCTCTCCGGGACAGCTATGGCTACACCTTC.